This T cell receptor beta chain comes out of a study of blood T cell repertoires in COVID-19. Study in general: The United States, Italy and Spain were the sources of the acute and convalescent COVID-19 samples. The analysed material was cDNA or gDNA that came from T cells, B-cell-depleted T cells, or PBMCs.

The CDR3 extends over 12 amino acids. V lost 6 bases to trimming and J lost 4 bases, with 7 bases between them. Germline CDR1 is SGHDN and CDR2 is FVKESK. As processed by the authors: Researchers report that nucleated cell counts were estimated from reference gene primer amplification. Profiled with immunoSEQ multiplex PCR; TCRdb holds only in-frame clones, not every one. The DNA was the basis for D and trimming; V, J and clone size are from that table. The sample includes 370,000 or so clones, roughly four fifths seen only once; the top ten take about 1.2%. This clone was detected once. Source material: peripheral blood. This chain joins TRBV14 and TRBJ2-1; the D gene is possibly TRBD1 (5 bases). The TCR originated in a human donor with acute or convalescent COVID-19. The donor label of this sample is uncertain. DNA for the CDR3: TGTGCCAGCAGGGACACGTACAATGAGCAGTTCTTC. Amino acids: CASRDTYNEQFF.